These 19 T cell receptor beta chains came from one sample sequenced in a study of T cells in Graves' hyperthyroidism and ophthalmopathy. TCR beta CDR3 regions were amplified from RNA. Using the HTBI primer set, a first-round RT-PCR was run on the TCR CDR3. In TCRdb, the multiplex PCR reads were re-called with MiXCR into one record per CDR3 protein. This sample has some 740,000 distinct CDR3 sequences, with less than 15% found just once. Sequencing was done on a sample of blood. These receptors were obtained from a woman aged 18-35 years with Graves' hyperthyroidism.

This clonotype was found many times. The V and J genes are TRBV2 and TRBJ2-7; tentatively, D is TRBD2 (5 bases). In germline, CDR1 is SNHLY, CDR2 FYNNEI. The CDR3 loop spans 12 amino acids. V lost 7 bases and J 2 bases, leaving 9 bases between the germline ends. This chain's CDR3 is CASKAGPYEQYF. Written as DNA, the CDR3 is TGTGCCAGCAAGGCGGGCCCCTACGAGCAGTACTTC.

This chain links TRBV5-1 with TRBJ2-1; TRBD2 matches at 10 bases. The V gene end was trimmed by 4 bases and the J gene end by 7 bases; junction bases not matched to a gene: 8. There are 15 residues in the CDR3. Looked up from germline, CDR1 is SGHRS and CDR2 is YFSETQ. CDR3 residues: CASSGGLATRNEQFF. The CDR3, as DNA: TGCGCCAGCAGCGGGGGACTAGCGACACGGAATGAGCAGTTCTTC.

V usage is TRBV18 and J usage is TRBJ2-7; tentatively, D is TRBD2 (7 bases). The assigned J gene may be wrong: the sequence end matches TRBJ2-1 better. CDR1 and CDR2 from the germline V gene are KGHSH and LQKENI. The CDR3 extends over 16 amino acids. This CDR3 is CASSPRGGARGYEQFF. In DNA form, the CDR3 reads TGTGCCAGCTCACCACGAGGGGGGGCCAGGGGATACGAGCAGTTCTTC.

This clonotype showed up many times. This rearrangement joins TRBV7-9 to TRBJ2-3; D remains unclear. CDR3 length equals 15 residues. Per the germline V gene, CDR1 is SEHNR and CDR2 is FQNEAQ (reference sequence). V was shortened by 5 bases and J by 2 bases, with 14 bases between the two germline ends. CDR3 sequence (DNA): TGTGCCAGCAGCCCGCTAGGCCTGCTCACAGATACGCAGTATTTT. Translated, it gives CASSPLGLLTDTQYF. Filled out from reference TRBV7-9 and TRBJ2-3, the complete variable domain reads DTGVSQNPRHKITKRGQNVTFRCDPISEHNRLYWYRQTLGQGPEFLTYFQNEAQLEKSRLLSDRFSAERPKGSFSTLEIQRTEQGDSAMYLCASSPLGLLTDTQYFGPGTRLTVL.

This clonotype was counted a few times. This chain joins TRBV30 and TRBJ2-2; TRBD1 matches at 8 bases. CDR3 length: 17 amino acids. V lost 2 bases to trimming and J lost 3 bases; unmatched junction nucleotides: 11. CDR1 and CDR2 (germline): GTSNPN, SVGIG (reference sequence). The DNA of the CDR3 is TGTGCCTGGAGTCAGGGGGCGGCAATTGAGTACACCGGGGAGCTGTTTTTT. This gives the protein CAWSQGAAIEYTGELFF.

This clonotype was observed a single time. V gene TRBV10-3 combines with J gene TRBJ2-1, with 7 bases fitting TRBD2. V gave up 11 bases and J gave up 4 bases; unmatched junction bases: 14. CDR3 size: 15 residues. The germline CDR1 and CDR2 sequences are ENHRY and SYGVKD. The CDR3 loop reads CASWAGWGGYNEQFF. The CDR3 DNA reads TGTGCCTCATGGGCGGGGTGGGGGGGTTACAATGAGCAGTTCTTC.

At least ten counts were recorded for this clonotype. The chain has TRBV11-2 and TRBJ2-3; D might be TRBD2 (6 bases). CDR3 size: 15 residues. The V and J ends lost 8 bases and 2 bases respectively, with 17 bases between them. Germline V CDR1 and CDR2: SGHAT, FQNNGV. Here the CDR3 reads CASAERVGNTDTQYF. In DNA, the CDR3 is TGTGCCAGCGCTGAGCGGGTTGGGAACACAGATACGCAGTATTTT. The full variable domain, its missing parts supplied by reference TRBV11-2 and TRBJ2-3, is EAGVAQSPRYKIIEKRQSVAFWCNPISGHATLYWYQQILGQGPKLLIQFQNNGVVDDSQLPKDRFSAERLKGVDSTLKIQPAKLEDSAVYLCASAERVGNTDTQYFGPGTRLTVL.

In nucleotides, the CDR3 is TGTGCCAGTGGCAGGGTCTCTGGGGCCAACGTCCTGACTTTC. It specifies CASGRVSGANVLTF. The V and J genes are TRBV30 and TRBJ2-6; tentatively, D is TRBD1 (5 bases). Trimming cost V 8 bases and J 0 bases, with 11 bases left between them. Germline V gene data show CDR1 as GTSNPN and CDR2 as SVGIG (reference sequence). The CDR3 is 14 amino acids.

This clonotype was seen repeatedly, ten times or more. The chain combines TRBV28 with TRBJ2-5; TRBD1 aligns across 10 bases. The CDR3 covers 15 residues. Trimming cost V 6 bases and J 5 bases; bases outside gene matches: 9. The V gene's germline CDR1 is MDHEN and CDR2 SYDVKM. The CDR3 here is CASRTPTGGRETQYF. CDR3 DNA sequence: TGTGCCAGCAGGACCCCGACAGGGGGCAGGGAGACCCAGTACTTC.

The CDR3 region has the DNA TGCAGCGTTGCACGGGGTCTGACCTACGAGCAGTACTTC. Residues: CSVARGLTYEQYF. The V and J genes are TRBV29-1 and TRBJ2-7; TRBD2 might be the D (5 bases). This CDR3 region has 13 residues. V was cut by 4 bases and J by 2 bases, with 12 bases left in between. The germline V gene encodes CDR1 SQVTM and CDR2 ANQGSEA.

This clonotype occurred a few times. The chain employs TRBV6-2 or TRBV6-3 and TRBJ2-1; TRBD2 agrees at 12 bases. CDR3 length: 17 amino acids. The V and J ends lost 5 bases and 9 bases, in that order; junction bases with no gene match: 14. Germline-derived CDR1 and CDR2 are MNHEY and SVGEGT. The CDR3 sequence is CASSPPLLAGGSTEQFF. In nucleotides, the CDR3 is TGTGCCAGCAGTCCCCCTTTACTAGCGGGAGGATCCACTGAGCAGTTCTTC.

This clonotype was counted between two and nine times. The gene calls are TRBV7-9 and TRBJ2-1; D is unresolved. The CDR3 consists of 13 residues. V lost 7 bases to trimming and J lost 9 bases, with 16 bases between them. In germline, CDR1 is SEHNR, CDR2 FQNEAQ (reference sequence). CDR3 DNA: TGTGCCAGCATCCCCCCAGGAGTGACTGAGCAGTTCTTC. Protein sequence: CASIPPGVTEQFF.

The chain has TRBV6-9 and TRBJ1-2, with 7 bases identical to TRBD1. J was trimmed by 6 bases and V by 3 bases; bases with no gene match: 13. The CDR3 has 16 amino acids. From germline, CDR1 is MNHGY and CDR2 SVAAGI. CDR3 DNA sequence: TGTGCCAGCAGTTACCTAAGGACAGGTGGGGGCCATGGCTACACCTTC. This translates into CASSYLRTGGGHGYTF.

The sample holds many counts of this clonotype. J is TRBJ2-1 and V is TRBV12-3 or TRBV12-4, with D possibly being TRBD1 (5 bases). This CDR3 is 14 amino acids long. Trimming stripped 3 bases from V and 9 bases from J, with 15 bases between. Written as DNA, the CDR3 is TGTGCCAGCAGTTTTTATTCGGCCGACAGTGAGCAGTTCTTC. Its translation: CASSFYSADSEQFF.

V is TRBV20-1 and J is TRBJ2-1; D call uncertain. The germline CDR1 and CDR2 sequences are DFQATT and SNEGSKA (reference sequence). The CDR3 is made up of 11 amino acids. The V end lost 0 bases, the J end lost 13 bases, and 10 bases lay between the germline ends. Here the CDR3 DNA reads TGCAGTGCTAGAGATCCCCCGGAACAGTTCTTC. Translating it yields CSARDPPEQFF.

About this clonotype: The junction does not match germline at one end; this may be a read error. The V gene is TRBV11-2, the J gene TRBJ2-3, with D maybe TRBD2 (6 bases). The CDR3 loop spans 13 amino acids. Germline CDR1 is SGHAT and CDR2 is FQNNGV. CDR3 in amino acids: CASSDTSPDTRYF. The DNA of the CDR3 is TGTGCCAGCAGCGATACTAGCCCAGATACGCGGTATTTT.

This clonotype was recorded many times. The chain recombines TRBV20-1 with TRBJ1-1; D possibly corresponds to TRBD1 (5 bases). V gave up 2 bases and J gave up 0 bases, with 10 bases separating them. CDR1 and CDR2 (germline): DFQATT, SNEGSKA (reference sequence). CDR3 length: 14 residues. This chain's CDR3 is CSARRGRVNTEAFF. The CDR3 nucleotides are TGCAGTGCTAGAAGGGGCAGGGTGAACACTGAAGCTTTCTTT.

Here the CDR3 DNA reads TGTGCCAGCAGGCAAGGGGCGGATACCTCCTACGAGCAGTACTTC. Protein product: CASRQGADTSYEQYF. The chain carries TRBV6-8 and TRBJ2-7; tentatively, D is TRBD1 (5 bases). The CDR3 length is 15 residues. Germline CDR1 reads MNHGY; CDR2 reads SAAAGT. Trimming left V 6 bases short and J 0 bases short, with 15 bases between.

This clonotype was seen more than once but under ten times. The gene calls are TRBV12-3 or TRBV12-4 and TRBJ1-4; 8 nucleotides agree with TRBD1. There are 15 residues in the CDR3. V was clipped by 5 bases and J by 10 bases; unmatched bases: 12. CDR3: CASSLGQGGAGKLFF. The CDR3 nucleotides are TGTGCCAGCAGTCTCGGACAGGGAGGTGCAGGAAAACTGTTTTTT.